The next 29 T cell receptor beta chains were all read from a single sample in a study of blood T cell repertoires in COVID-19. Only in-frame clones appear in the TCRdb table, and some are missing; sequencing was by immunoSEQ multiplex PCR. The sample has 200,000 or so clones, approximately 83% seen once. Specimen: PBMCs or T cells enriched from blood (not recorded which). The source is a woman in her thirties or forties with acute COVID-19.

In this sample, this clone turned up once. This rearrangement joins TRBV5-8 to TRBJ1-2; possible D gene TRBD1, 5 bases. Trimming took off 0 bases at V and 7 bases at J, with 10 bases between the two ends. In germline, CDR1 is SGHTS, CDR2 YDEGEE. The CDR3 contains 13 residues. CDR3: CASSLGRGLGYTF. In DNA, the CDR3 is TGTGCCAGCAGCTTGGGAAGGGGCCTTGGCTACACCTTC.

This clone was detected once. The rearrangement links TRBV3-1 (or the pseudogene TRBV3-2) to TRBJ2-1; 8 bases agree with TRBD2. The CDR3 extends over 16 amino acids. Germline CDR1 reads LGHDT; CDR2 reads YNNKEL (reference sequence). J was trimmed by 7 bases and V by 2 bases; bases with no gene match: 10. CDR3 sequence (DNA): TGTGCCAGCAGCCAAACTAGCGGCTACCGCTGGAATGAGCAGTTCTTC. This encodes CASSQTSGYRWNEQFF.

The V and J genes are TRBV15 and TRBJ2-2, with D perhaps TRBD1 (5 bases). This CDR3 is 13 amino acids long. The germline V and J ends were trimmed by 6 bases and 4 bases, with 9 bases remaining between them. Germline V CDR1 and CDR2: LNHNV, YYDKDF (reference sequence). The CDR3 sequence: CATRPTGTGELFF. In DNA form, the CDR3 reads TGTGCCACCAGGCCAACAGGCACCGGGGAGCTGTTTTTT.

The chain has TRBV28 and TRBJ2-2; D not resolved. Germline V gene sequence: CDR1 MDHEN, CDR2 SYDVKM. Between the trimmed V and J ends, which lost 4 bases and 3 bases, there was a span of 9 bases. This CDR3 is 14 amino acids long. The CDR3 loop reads CASSSLEHTGELFF. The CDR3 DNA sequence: TGTGCCAGCAGTTCTCTCGAGCACACCGGGGAGCTGTTTTTT.

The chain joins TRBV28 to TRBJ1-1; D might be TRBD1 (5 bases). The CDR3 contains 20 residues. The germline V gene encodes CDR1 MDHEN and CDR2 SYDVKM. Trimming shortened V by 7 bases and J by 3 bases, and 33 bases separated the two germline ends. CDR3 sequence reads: CASTTFSLRDSVRGHTEAFF. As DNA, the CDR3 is TGTGCCAGCACCACTTTCTCGTTACGGGACTCGGTTAGGGGTCACACTGAAGCTTTCTTT.

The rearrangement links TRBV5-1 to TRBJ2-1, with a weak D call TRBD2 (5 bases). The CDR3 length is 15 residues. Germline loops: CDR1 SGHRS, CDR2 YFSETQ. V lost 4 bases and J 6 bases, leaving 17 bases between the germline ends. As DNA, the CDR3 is TGCGCCAGCAGCCCAGACTATTCGCTCCTCAATGAGCAGTTCTTC. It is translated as CASSPDYSLLNEQFF.

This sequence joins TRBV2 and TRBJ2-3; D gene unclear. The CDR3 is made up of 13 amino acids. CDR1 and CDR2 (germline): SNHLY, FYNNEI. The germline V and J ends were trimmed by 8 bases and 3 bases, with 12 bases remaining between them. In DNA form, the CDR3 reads TGTGCCAGCCAATGGAGAGAGACAGATACGCAGTATTTT. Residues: CASQWRETDTQYF.

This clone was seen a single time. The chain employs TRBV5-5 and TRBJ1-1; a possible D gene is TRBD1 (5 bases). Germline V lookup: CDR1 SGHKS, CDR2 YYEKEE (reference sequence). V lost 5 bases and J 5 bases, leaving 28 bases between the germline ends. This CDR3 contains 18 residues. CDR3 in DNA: TGTGCCAGCAGAGACGGGCCCGGGGGGAATTTGATGGGGACTGAAGCTTTCTTT. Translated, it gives CASRDGPGGNLMGTEAFF.

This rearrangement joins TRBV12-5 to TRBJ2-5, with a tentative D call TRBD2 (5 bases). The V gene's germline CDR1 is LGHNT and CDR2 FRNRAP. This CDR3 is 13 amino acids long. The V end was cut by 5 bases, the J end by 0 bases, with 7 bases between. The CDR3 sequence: CASGRGNQETQYF. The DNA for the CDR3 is TGTGCTAGTGGTAGAGGGAACCAAGAGACCCAGTACTTC.

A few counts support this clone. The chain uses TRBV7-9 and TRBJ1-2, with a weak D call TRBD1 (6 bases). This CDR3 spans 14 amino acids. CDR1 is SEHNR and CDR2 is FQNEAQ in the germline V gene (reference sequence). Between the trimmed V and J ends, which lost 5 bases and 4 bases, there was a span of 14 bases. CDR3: CASSPDRDGYGYTF. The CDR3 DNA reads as TGTGCCAGCAGCCCGGACAGAGACGGCTATGGCTACACCTTC.

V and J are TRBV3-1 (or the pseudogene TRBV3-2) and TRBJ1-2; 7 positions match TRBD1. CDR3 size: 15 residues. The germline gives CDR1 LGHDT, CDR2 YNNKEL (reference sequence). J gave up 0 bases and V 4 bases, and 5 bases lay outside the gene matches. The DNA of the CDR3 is TGTGCCAGCAGCCTCAACAGGGGTTCTAACTATGGCTACACCTTC. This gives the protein CASSLNRGSNYGYTF.

CDR3 sequence reads: CASSPLTSGIFHEQFF. CDR3 DNA sequence: TGTGCCAGCAGTCCCCTGACTAGCGGGATCTTTCATGAGCAGTTCTTC. This chain uses TRBV27 with TRBJ2-1; 11 nucleotides line up with TRBD2. The CDR3 has 16 residues. CDR1 is MNHEY, CDR2 SMNVEV, per germline (reference sequence). V lost 5 bases and J lost 8; bases outside the gene matches: 11.

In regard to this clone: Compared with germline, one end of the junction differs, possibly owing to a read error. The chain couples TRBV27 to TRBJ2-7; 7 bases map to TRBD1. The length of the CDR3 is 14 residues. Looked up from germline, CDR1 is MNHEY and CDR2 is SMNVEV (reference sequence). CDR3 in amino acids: CTTGDSSNLGEQYF. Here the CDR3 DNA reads TGCACTACTGGGGACAGTTCGAATCTGGGCGAGCAGTACTTC.

CDR3 residues: CAISDRGDGNQPQHF. The CDR3 nucleotides are TGTGCCATCAGTGACAGGGGCGATGGCAATCAGCCCCAGCATTTT. The rearrangement links TRBV10-3 to TRBJ1-5; possible D gene TRBD1, 6 bases. V was trimmed by 3 bases and J by 2 bases, leaving 11 bases between them. Looked up from germline, CDR1 is ENHRY and CDR2 is SYGVKD. This CDR3 is built from 15 residues.

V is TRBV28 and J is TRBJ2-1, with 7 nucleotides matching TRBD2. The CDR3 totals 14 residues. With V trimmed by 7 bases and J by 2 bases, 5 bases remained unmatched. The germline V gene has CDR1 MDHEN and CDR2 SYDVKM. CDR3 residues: CASTTGGTYNEQFF. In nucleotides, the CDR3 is TGTGCCAGCACCACGGGGGGTACCTACAATGAGCAGTTCTTC.

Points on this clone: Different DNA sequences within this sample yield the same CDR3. DNA for the CDR3: TGTGCCAGCAGTTTACAGGGTATAGGCTACACCTTC. Protein sequence: CASSLQGIGYTF. The chain couples TRBV28 to TRBJ1-2, with D possibly being TRBD1 (5 bases). Trimming cost V 2 bases and J 8 bases, with 9 bases left between them. CDR1 MDHEN and CDR2 SYDVKM come from the germline V gene. CDR3 length: 12 amino acids.

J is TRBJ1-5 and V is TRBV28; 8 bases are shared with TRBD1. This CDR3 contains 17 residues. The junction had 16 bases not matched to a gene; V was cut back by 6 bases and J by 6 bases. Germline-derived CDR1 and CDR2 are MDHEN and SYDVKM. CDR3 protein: CASRSSRGQISGQPQHF. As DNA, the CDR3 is TGTGCCAGCAGGAGCAGCAGGGGGCAGATTTCAGGTCAGCCCCAGCATTTT.

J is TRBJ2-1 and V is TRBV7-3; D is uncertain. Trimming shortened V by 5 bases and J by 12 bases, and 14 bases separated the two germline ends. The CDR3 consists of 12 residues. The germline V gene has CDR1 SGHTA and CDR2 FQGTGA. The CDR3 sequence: CASSPLRFGQFF. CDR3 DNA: TGTGCCAGCAGCCCTCTGCGGTTTGGGCAGTTCTTC.

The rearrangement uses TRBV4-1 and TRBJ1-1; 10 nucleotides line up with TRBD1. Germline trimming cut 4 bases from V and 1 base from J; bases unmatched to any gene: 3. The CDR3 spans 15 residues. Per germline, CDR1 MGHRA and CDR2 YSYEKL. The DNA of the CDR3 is TGCGCCAGCAGCCTGGGGACAGGGGAGAACACTGAAGCTTTCTTT. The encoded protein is CASSLGTGENTEAFF.

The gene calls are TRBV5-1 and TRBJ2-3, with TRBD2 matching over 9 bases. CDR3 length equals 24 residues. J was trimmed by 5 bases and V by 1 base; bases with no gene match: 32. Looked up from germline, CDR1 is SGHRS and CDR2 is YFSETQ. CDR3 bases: TGCGCCAGCAGCTTGAGCCTGACAGGGTCGACGCCTAGCGGGATTGAACGCAGCGGAGATACGCAGTATTTT. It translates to CASSLSLTGSTPSGIERSGDTQYF.

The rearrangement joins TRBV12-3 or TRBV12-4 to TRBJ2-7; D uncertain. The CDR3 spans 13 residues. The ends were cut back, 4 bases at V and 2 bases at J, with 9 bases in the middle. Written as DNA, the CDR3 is TGTGCCAGCAGTTCCAGACTCGCCTACGAGCAGTACTTC. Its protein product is CASSSRLAYEQYF.

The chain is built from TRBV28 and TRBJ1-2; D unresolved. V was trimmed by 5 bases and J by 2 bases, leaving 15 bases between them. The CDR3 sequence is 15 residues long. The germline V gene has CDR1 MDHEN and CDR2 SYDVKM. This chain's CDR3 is CASSQRRAWNYGYTF. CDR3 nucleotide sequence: TGTGCCAGCAGTCAGAGGAGGGCATGGAACTATGGCTACACCTTC.

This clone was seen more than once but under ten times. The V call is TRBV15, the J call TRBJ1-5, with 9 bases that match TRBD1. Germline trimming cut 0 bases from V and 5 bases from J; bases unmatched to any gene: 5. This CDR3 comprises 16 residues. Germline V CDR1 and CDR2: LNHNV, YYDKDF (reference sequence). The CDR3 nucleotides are TGTGCCACCAGCAGAGATAGGAGGACAGGGGATCAGCCCCAGCATTTT. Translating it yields CATSRDRRTGDQPQHF.

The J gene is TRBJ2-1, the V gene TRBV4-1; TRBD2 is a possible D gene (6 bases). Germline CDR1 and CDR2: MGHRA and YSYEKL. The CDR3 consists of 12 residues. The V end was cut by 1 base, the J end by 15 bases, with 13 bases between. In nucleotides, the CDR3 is TGCGCCAGCAGCCAAGTTCGGAGGGAGTCGTTCTTC. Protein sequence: CASSQVRRESFF.

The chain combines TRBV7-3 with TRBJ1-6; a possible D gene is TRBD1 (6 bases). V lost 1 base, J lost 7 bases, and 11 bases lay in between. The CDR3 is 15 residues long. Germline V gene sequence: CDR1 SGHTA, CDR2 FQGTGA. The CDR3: CASSLNGTPNSPLHF. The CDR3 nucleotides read TGTGCCAGCAGCTTAAATGGGACACCGAATTCACCCCTCCACTTT.

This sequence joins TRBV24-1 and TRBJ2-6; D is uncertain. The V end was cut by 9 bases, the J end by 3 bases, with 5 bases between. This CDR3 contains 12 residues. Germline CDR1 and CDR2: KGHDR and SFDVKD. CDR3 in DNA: TGTGCCACCCTCGGTGGGGCCAACGTCCTGACTTTC. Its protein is CATLGGANVLTF.

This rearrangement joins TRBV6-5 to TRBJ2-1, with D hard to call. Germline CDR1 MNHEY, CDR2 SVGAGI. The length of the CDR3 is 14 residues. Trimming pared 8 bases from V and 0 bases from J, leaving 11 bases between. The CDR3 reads CASSGVPSYNEQFF. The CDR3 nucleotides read TGTGCCAGCTCCGGAGTCCCCTCCTACAATGAGCAGTTCTTC.

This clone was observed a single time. The CDR3 DNA sequence: TGCGCCAGCAGCTTGGATCGGGGACAGTGGACTGAAGCTTTCTTT. Translating it yields CASSLDRGQWTEAFF. V is TRBV5-1 and J is TRBJ1-1; TRBD1 agrees at 7 bases. The V gene's germline CDR1 is SGHRS and CDR2 YFSETQ. J was trimmed by 5 bases and V by 0 bases; bases with no gene match: 7. The CDR3 has 15 residues.

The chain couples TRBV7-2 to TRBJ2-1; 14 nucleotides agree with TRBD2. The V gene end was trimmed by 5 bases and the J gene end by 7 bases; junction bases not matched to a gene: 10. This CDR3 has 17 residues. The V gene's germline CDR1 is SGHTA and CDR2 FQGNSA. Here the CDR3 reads CASSPAAGTSGRNEQFF. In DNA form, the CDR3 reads TGTGCCAGCAGCCCAGCGGCCGGGACTAGCGGGAGAAATGAGCAGTTCTTC.